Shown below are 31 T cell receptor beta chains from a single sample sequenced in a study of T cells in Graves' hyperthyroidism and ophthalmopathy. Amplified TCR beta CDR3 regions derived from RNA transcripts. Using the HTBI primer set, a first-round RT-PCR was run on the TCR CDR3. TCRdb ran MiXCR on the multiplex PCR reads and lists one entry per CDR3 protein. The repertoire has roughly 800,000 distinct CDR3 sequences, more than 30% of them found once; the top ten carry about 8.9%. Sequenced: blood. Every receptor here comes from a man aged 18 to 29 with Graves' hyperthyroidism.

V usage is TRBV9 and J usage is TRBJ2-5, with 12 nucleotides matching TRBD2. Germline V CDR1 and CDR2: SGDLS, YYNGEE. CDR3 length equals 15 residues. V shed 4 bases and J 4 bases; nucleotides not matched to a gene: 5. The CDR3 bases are TGTGCCAGCAGCCCCGGGGGACTAGCGGGAGAGACCCAGTACTTC. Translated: CASSPGGLAGETQYF.

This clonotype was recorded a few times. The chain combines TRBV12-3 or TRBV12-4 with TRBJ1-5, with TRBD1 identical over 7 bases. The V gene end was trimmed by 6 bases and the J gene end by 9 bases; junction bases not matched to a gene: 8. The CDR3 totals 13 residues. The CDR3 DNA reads TGTGCCAGCAGCCAGGGGGGTCCTTGGCCCCAGCATTTT. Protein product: CASSQGGPWPQHF.

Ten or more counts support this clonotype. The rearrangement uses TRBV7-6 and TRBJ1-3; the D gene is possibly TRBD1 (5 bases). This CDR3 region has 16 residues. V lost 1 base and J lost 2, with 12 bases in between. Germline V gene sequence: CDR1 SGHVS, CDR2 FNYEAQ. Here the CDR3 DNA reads TGTGCCAGCAGCTTAGAAGTCAAAGGGGCTGGAAACACCATATATTTT. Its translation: CASSLEVKGAGNTIYF.

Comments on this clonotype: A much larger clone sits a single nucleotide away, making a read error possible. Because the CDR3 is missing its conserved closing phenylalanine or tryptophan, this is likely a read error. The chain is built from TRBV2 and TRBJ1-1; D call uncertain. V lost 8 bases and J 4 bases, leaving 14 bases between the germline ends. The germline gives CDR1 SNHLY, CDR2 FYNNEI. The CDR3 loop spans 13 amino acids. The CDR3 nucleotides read TGTGCCAGCTTTAGGGAGGCCAGCACTGAAGCTTTCCTT. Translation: CASFREASTEAFL.

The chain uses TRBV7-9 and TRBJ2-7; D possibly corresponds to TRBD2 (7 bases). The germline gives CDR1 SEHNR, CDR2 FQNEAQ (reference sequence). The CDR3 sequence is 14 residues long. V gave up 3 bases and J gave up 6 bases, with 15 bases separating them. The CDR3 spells CASSFRGGVREQYF. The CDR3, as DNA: TGTGCCAGCAGCTTTAGGGGGGGGGTGCGCGAGCAGTACTTC.

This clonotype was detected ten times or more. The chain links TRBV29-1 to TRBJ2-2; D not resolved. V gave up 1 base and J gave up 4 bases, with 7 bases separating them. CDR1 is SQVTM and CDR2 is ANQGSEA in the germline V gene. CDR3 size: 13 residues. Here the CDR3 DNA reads TGCAGCGTTGAAGGGGAAGGCACCGGGGAGCTGTTTTTT. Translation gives CSVEGEGTGELFF.

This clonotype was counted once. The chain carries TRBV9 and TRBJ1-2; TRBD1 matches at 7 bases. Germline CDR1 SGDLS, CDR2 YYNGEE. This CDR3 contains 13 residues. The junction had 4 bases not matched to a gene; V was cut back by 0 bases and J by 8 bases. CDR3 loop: CASSVAVTGGYTF. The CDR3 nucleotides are TGTGCCAGCAGCGTAGCGGTGACAGGGGGCTACACCTTC.

The CDR3, as DNA: TGTGCCTCTCACTCCAATTCTGGGGCCAACGTCCTGACTTTC. Its translation: CASHSNSGANVLTF. The chain uses TRBV10-3 and TRBJ2-6; D remains ambiguous. CDR3 size: 14 residues. Deletions cut 11 bases from V and 1 base from J, with 12 bases between. Germline V lookup: CDR1 ENHRY, CDR2 SYGVKD.

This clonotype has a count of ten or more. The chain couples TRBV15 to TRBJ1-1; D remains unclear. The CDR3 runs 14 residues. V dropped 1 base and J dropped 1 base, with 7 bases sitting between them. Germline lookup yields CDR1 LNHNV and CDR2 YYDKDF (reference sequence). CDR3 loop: CATSRVASNTEAFF. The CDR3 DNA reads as TGTGCCACCAGCAGAGTAGCCTCGAACACTGAAGCTTTCTTT.

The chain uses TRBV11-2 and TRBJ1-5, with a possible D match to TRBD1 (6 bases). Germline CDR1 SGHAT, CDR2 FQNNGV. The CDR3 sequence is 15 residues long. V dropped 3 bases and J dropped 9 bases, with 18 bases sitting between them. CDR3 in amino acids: CASSLGLGTGRPQHF. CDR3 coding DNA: TGTGCCAGCAGCTTGGGTTTAGGCACAGGGCGGCCCCAGCATTTT.

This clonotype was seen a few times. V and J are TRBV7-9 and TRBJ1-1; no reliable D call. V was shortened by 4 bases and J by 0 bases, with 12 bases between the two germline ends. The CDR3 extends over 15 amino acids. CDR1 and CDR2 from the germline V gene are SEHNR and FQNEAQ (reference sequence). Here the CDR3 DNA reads TGTGCCAGCAGCTCAACGGTCACGATGAACACTGAAGCTTTCTTT. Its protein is CASSSTVTMNTEAFF.

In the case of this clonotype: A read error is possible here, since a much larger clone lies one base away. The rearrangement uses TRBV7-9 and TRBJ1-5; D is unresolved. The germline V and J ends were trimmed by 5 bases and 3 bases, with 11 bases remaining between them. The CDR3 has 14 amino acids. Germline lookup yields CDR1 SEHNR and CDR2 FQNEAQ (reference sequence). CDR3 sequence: CASSSAPNNQPQHF. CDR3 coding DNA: TGTGCCAGCAGCAGTGCGCCTAACAATCAGCCCCAGCATTTT.

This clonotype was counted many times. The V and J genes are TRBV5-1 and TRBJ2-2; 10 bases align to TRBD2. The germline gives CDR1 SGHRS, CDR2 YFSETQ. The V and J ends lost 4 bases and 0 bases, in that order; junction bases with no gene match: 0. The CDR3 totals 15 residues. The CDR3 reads CASSLAGANTGELFF. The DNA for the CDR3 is TGCGCCAGCAGCCTAGCGGGAGCGAACACCGGGGAGCTGTTTTTT. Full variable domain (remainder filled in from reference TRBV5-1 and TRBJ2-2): KAGVTQTPRYLIKTRGQQVTLSCSPISGHRSVSWYQQTPGQGLQFLFEYFSETQRNKGNFPGRFSGRQFSNSRSEMNVSTLELGDSALYLCASSLAGANTGELFFGEGSRLTVL.

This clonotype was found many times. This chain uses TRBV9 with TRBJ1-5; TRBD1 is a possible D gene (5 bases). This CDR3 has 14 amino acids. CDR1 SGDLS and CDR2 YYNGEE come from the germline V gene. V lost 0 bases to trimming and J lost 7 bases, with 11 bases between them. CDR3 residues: CASSVGQGTQPQHF. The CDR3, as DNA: TGTGCCAGCAGCGTAGGCCAGGGAACCCAGCCCCAGCATTTT.

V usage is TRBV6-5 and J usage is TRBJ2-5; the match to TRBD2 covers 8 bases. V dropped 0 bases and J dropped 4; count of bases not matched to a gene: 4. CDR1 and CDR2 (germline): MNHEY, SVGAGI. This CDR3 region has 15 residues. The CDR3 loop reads CASSYSSSGGETQYF. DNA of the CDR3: TGTGCCAGCAGTTACTCGTCCAGCGGGGGAGAGACCCAGTACTTC.

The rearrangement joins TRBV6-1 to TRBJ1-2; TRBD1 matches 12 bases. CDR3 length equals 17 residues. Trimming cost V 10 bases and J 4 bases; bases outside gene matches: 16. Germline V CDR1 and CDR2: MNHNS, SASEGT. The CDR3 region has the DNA TGTGCCACAGTACCCGGGACAGGGGGCCCTGCCGCCTATGGCTACACCTTC. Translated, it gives CATVPGTGGPAAYGYTF.

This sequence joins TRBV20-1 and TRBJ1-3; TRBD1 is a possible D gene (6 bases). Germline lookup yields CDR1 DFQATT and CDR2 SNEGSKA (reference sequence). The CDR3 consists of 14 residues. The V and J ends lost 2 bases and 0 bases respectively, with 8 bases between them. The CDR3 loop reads CSARKGGSGNTIYF. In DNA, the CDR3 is TGCAGTGCTAGAAAAGGGGGCTCTGGAAACACCATATATTTT.

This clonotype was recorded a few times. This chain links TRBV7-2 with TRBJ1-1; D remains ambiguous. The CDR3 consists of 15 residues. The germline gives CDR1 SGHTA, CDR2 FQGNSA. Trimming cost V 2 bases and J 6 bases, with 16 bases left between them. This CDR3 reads CASSLMVAIGAEAFF. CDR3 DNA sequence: TGTGCCAGCAGCTTAATGGTGGCCATAGGCGCTGAAGCTTTCTTT.

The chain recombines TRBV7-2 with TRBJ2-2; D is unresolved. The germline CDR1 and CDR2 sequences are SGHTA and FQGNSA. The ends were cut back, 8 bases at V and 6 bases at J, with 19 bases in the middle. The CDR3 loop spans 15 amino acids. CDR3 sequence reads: CASVNSGLRAGELFF. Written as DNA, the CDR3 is TGTGCCAGCGTCAATTCCGGGCTACGAGCCGGGGAGCTGTTTTTT.

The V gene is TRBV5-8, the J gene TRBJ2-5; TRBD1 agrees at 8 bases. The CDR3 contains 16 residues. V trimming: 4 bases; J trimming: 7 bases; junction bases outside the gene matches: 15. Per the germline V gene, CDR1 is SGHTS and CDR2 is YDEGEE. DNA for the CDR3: TGTGCCAGCAGCCCTCGGACAGGGATCATCGAGGGGACCCAGTACTTC. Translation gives CASSPRTGIIEGTQYF.

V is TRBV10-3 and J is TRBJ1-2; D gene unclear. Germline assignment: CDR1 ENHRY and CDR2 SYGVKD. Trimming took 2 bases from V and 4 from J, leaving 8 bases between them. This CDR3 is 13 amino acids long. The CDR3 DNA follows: TGTGCCATCAGTGAGGGAGGAACCTATGGCTACACCTTC. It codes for CAISEGGTYGYTF.

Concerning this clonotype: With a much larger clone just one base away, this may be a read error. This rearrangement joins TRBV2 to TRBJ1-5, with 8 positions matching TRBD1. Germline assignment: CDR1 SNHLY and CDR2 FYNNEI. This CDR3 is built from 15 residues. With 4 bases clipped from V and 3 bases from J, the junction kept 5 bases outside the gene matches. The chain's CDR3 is CASSGETGDNQPQHF. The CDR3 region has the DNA TGTGCCAGCAGTGGAGAGACAGGGGACAATCAGCCCCAGCATTTT.

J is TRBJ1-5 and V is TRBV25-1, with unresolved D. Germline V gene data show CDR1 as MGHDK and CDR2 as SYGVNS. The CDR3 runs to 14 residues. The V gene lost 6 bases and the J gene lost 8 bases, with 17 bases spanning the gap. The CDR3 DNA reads TGTGCCAGCAGCGTATTGGGGTTGGGGAAGCCCCAGCATTTT. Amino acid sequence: CASSVLGLGKPQHF.

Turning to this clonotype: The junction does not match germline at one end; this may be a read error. The chain's CDR3 is CASSQDHGGAPYEQYF. As DNA, the CDR3 is TGCGCCAGCAGCCAAGATCATGGCGGGGCCCCCTACGAGCAGTACTTC. The V gene is TRBV7-9, the J gene TRBJ2-7, with D perhaps matching TRBD2 (6 bases). Germline V gene lookup returns CDR1 SEHNR and CDR2 FQNEAQ (reference sequence). This CDR3 is built from 16 residues.

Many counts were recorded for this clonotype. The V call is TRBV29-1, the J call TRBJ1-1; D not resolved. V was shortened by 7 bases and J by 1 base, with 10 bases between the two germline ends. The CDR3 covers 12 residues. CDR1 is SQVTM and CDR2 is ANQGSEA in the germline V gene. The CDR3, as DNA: TGCAGCGCCCTAGCGGGGAACACTGAAGCTTTCTTT. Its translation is CSALAGNTEAFF. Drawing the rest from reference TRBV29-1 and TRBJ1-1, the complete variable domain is SAVISQKPSRDICQRGTSLTIQCQVDSQVTMMFWYRQQPGQSLTLIATANQGSEATYESGFVIDKFPISRPNLTFSTLTVSNMSPEDSSIYLCSALAGNTEAFFGQGTRLTVV.

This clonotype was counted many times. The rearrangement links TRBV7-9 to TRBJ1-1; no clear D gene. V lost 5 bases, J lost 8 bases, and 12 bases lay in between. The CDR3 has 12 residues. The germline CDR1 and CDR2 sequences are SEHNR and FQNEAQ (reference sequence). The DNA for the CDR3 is TGTGCCAGCAGCGACGAACAAAGGGAAGCTTTCTTT. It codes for CASSDEQREAFF.

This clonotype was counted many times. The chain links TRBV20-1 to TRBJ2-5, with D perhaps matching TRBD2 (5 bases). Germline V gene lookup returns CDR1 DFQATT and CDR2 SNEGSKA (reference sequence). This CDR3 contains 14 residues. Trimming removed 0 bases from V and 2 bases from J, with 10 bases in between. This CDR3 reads CSARDGSPQETQYF. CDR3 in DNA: TGCAGTGCTAGAGATGGGAGCCCTCAAGAGACCCAGTACTTC.

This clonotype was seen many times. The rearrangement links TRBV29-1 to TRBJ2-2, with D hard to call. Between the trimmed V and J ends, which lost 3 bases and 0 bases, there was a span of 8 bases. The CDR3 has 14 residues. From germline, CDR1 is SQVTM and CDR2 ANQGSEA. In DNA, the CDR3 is TGCAGCGTTGAGGCACCTCCGAACACCGGGGAGCTGTTTTTT. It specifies CSVEAPPNTGELFF.

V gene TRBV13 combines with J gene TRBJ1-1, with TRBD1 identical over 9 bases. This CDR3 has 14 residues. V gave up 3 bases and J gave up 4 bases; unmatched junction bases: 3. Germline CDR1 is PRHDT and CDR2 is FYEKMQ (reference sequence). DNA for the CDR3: TGTGCCAGCAGCTTTACAGGGGGCGTCACTGAAGCTTTCTTT. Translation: CASSFTGGVTEAFF.

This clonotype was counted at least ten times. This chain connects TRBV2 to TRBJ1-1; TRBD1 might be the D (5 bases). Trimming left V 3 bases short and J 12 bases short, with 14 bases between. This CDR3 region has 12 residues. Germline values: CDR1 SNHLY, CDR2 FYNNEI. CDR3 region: CASSERGPDTFF. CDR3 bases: TGTGCCAGCAGTGAGCGGGGCCCCGACACTTTCTTT.

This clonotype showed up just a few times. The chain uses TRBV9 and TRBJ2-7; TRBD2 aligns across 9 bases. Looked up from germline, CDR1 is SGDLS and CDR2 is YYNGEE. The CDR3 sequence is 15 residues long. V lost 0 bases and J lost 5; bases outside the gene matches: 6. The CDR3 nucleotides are TGTGCCAGCAGCGTAGCGGGACTAGCTATCCACGAGCAGTACTTC. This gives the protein CASSVAGLAIHEQYF.